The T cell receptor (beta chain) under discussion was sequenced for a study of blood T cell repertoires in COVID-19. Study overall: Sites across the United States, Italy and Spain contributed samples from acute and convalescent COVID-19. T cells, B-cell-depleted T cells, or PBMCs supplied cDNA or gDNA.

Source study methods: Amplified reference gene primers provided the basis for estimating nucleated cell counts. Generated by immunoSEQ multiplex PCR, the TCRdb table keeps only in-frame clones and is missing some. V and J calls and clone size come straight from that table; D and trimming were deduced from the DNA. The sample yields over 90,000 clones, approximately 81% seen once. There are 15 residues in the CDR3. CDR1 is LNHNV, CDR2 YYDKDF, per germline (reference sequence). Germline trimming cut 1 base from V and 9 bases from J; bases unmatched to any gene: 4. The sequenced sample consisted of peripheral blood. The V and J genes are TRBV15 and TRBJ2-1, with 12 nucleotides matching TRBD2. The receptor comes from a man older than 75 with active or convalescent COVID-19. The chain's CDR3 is CATSRGLAGGTEQFF. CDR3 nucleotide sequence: TGTGCCACCAGCAGAGGGCTAGCGGGGGGGACTGAGCAGTTCTTC.